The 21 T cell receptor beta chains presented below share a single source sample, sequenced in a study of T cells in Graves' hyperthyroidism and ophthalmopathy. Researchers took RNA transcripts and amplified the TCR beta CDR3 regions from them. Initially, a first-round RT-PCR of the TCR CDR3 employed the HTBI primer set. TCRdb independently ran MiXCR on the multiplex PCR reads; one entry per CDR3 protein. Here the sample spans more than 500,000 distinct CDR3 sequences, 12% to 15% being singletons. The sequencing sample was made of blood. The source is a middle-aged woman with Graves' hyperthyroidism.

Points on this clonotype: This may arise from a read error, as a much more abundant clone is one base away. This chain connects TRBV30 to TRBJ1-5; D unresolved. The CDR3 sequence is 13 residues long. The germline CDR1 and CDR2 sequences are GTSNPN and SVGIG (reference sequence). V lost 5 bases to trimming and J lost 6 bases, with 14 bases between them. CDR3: CAWRHRGGQPQHF. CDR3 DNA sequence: TGTGCCTGGCGACATCGGGGAGGTCAGCCCCAGCATTTT.

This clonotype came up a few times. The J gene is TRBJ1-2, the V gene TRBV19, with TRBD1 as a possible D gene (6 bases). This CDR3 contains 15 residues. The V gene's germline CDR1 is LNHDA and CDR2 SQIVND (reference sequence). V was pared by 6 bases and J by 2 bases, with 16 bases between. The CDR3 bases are TGTGCCAGTAGGAATCCCGACGGACAGAACTATGGCTACACCTTC. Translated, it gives CASRNPDGQNYGYTF.

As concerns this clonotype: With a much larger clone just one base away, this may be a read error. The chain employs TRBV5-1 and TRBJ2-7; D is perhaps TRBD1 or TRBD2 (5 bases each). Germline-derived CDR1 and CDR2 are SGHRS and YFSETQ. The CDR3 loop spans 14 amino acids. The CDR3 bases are TGCGCCGGCAGCTTGGGACGGAACAACTACGAGCAGTACTTC. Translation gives CAGSLGRNNYEQYF.

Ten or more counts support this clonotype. The DNA of the CDR3 is TGTGCCAGCTCACCACCGGGGACAGGGCAATACAATGAGCAGTTCTTC. Amino acid sequence: CASSPPGTGQYNEQFF. The V and J genes are TRBV18 and TRBJ2-1; 9 nucleotides agree with TRBD1. CDR1 is KGHSH and CDR2 is LQKENI in the germline V gene. There are 16 residues in the CDR3. The V segment lost 0 bases and the J segment 4 bases; nucleotides outside the gene matches: 4. The whole variable domain, remainder taken from reference TRBV18 and TRBJ2-1, is NAGVMQNPRHLVRRRGQEARLRCSPMKGHSHVYWYRQLPEEGLKFMVYLQKENIIDESGMPKERFSAEFPKEGPSILRIQQVVRGDSAAYFCASSPPGTGQYNEQFFGPGTRLTVL.

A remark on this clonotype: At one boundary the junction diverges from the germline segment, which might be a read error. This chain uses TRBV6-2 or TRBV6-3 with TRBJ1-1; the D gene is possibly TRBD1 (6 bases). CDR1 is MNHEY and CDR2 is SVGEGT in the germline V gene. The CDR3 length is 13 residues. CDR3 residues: CASSYDRNTEASF. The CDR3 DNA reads TGTGCCAGCAGTTACGACAGGAACACTGAAGCTTCCTTT.

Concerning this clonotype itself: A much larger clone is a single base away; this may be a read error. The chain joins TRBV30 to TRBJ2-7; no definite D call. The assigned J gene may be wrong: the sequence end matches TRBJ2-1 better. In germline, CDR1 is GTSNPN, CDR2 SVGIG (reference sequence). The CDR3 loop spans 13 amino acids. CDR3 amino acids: CAWNRRSPYEQFF. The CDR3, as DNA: TGTGCCTGGAATCGGCGCTCCCCCTACGAGCAGTTCTTC.

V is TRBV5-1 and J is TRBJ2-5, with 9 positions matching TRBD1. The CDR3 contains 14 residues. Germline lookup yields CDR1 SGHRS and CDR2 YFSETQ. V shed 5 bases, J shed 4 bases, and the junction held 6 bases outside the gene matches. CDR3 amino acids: CASSFTGGRETQYF. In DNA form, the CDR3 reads TGCGCCAGCAGTTTTACAGGGGGCCGAGAGACCCAGTACTTC. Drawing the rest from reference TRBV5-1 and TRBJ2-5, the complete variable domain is KAGVTQTPRYLIKTRGQQVTLSCSPISGHRSVSWYQQTPGQGLQFLFEYFSETQRNKGNFPGRFSGRQFSNSRSEMNVSTLELGDSALYLCASSFTGGRETQYFGPGTRLLVL.

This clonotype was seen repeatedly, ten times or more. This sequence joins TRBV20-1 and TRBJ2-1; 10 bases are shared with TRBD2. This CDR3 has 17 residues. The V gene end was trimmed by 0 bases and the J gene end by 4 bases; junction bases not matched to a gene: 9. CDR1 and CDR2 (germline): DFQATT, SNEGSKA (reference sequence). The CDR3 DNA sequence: TGCAGTGCTAGAGATTGGTTAGCGGGAGGTCTTTACAATGAGCAGTTCTTC. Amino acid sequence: CSARDWLAGGLYNEQFF.

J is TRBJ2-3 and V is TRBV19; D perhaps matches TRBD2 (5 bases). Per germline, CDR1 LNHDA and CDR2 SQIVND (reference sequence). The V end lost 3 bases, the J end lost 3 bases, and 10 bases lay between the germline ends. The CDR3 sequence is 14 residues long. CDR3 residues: CASSMVSGTDTQYF. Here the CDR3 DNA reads TGTGCCAGTAGTATGGTGTCGGGGACAGATACGCAGTATTTT.

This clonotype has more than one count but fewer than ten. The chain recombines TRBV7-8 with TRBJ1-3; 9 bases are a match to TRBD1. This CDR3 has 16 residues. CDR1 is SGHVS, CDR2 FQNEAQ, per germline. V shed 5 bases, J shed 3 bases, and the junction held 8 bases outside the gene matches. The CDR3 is CASSAGGTGFGNTIYF. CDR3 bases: TGTGCCAGCAGCGCGGGGGGGACAGGGTTTGGAAACACCATATATTTT.

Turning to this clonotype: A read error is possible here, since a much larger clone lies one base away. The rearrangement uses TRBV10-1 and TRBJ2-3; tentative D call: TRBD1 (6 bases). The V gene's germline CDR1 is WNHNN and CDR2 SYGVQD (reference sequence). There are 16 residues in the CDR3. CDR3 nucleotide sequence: TGCGCCGGCAGTCGAAAGACAGGTTCTAGCACAGATACGCAGTATTTT. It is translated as CAGSRKTGSSTDTQYF.

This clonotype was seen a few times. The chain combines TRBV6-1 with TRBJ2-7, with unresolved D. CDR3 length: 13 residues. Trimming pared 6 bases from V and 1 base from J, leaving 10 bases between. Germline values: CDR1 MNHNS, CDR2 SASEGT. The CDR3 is CASSSGPSYEQYF. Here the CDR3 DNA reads TGTGCCAGCAGCTCCGGGCCATCCTACGAGCAGTACTTC.

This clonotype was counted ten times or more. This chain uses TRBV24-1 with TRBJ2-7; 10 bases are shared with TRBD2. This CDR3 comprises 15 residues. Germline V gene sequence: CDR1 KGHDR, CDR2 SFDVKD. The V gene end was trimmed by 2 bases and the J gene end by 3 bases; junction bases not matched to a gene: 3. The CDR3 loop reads CATSDSLAGVYEQYF. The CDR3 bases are TGTGCCACCAGTGATTCCCTAGCGGGAGTCTACGAGCAGTACTTC.

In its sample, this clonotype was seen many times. The CDR3 nucleotides are TGTGCCAGCAGTGAATCAGCGGGGCAACAAGAGACCCAGTACTTC. Its translation: CASSESAGQQETQYF. The genes are TRBV2 and TRBJ2-5, with 7 bases that match TRBD2. With V trimmed by 2 bases and J by 2 bases, 5 bases remained unmatched. Looked up from germline, CDR1 is SNHLY and CDR2 is FYNNEI. CDR3 length equals 15 residues.

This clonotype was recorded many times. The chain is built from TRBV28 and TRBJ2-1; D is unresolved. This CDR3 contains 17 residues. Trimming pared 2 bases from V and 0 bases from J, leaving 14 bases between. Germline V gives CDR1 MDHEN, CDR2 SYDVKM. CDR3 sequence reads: CASSLAGPLSSYNEQFF. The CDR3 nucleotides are TGTGCCAGCAGTTTAGCAGGACCGCTGAGCTCCTACAATGAGCAGTTCTTC.

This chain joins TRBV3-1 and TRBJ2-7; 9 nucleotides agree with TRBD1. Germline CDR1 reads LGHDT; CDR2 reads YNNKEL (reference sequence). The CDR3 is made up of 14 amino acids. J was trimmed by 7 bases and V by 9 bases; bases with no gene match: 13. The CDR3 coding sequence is TGTGCCAGTAGGGGGACAGGGAGCATGAGAGAGCAGTACTTC. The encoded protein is CASRGTGSMREQYF.

CDR3 in amino acids: CASSTQGSSTDTQYF. The CDR3 nucleotides are TGCGCCAGCAGCACACAGGGGAGCAGTACAGATACGCAGTATTTT. The chain joins TRBV5-1 to TRBJ2-3, with 7 bases fitting TRBD1. CDR1 and CDR2 from the germline V gene are SGHRS and YFSETQ. The CDR3 is made up of 15 amino acids. V shed 4 bases, J shed 3 bases, and the junction held 8 bases outside the gene matches.

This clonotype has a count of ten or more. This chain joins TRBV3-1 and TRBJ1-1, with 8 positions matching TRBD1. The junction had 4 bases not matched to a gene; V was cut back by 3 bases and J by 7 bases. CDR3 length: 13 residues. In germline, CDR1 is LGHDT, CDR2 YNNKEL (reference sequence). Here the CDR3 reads CASSHDRGSEAFF. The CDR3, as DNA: TGTGCCAGCAGCCATGACAGGGGAAGTGAAGCTTTCTTT.

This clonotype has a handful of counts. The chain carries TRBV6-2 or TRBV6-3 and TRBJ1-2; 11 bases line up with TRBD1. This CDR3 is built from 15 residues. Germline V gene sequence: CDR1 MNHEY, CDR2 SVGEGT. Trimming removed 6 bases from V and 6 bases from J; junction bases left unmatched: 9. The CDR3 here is CASRLGQGAINGYTF. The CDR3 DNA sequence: TGTGCCAGCAGACTCGGACAGGGGGCTATCAATGGCTACACCTTC.

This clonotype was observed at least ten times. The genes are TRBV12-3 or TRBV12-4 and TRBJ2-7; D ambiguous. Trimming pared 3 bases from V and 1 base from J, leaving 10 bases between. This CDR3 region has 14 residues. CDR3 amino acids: CASSLGPASYEQYF. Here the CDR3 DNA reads TGTGCCAGCAGTTTGGGTCCGGCTTCCTACGAGCAGTACTTC.

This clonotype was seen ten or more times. The DNA for the CDR3 is TGTGCCATCAGTGAGATCCAGGGGGCGAGGAGCTCTGGCTACACCTTC. Translated, it gives CAISEIQGARSSGYTF. V gene TRBV10-3 combines with J gene TRBJ1-2; 8 nucleotides line up with TRBD1. V dropped 2 bases and J dropped 7; count of bases not matched to a gene: 12. From germline, CDR1 is ENHRY and CDR2 SYGVKD. This CDR3 spans 16 amino acids.